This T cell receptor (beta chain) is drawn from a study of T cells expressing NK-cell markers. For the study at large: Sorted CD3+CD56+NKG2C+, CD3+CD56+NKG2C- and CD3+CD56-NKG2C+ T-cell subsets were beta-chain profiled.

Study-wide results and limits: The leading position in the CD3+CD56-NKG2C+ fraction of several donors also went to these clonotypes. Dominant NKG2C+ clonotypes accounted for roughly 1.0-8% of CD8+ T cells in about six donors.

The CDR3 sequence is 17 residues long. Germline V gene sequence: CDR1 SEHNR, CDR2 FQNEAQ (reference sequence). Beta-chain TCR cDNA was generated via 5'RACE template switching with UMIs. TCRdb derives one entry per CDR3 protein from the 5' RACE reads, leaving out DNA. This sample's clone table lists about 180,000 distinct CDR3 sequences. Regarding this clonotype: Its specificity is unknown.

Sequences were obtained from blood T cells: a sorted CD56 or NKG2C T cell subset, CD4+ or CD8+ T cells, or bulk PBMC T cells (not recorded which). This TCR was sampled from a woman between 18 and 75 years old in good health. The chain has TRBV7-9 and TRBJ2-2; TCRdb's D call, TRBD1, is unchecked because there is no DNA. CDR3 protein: CASSLGPGQGAVGELFF.